This T cell receptor beta chain was obtained from a study of cytomegalovirus exposure and HLA in healthy donors. The CDR3 is made up of 13 amino acids. Trimming pared 5 bases from V and 6 bases from J, leaving 11 bases between. The germline V gene encodes CDR1 SEHNR and CDR2 FQNEAQ (reference sequence). PCR involved 60 Vbeta and 13 Jbeta primers. Clones were read by immunoSEQ multiplex PCR, and TCRdb kept only the in-frame ones, dropping some. In the table there are 80,000 to 130,000 clones, 65% to 80% of which are singletons. The sequencing sample was made of PBMCs. The TCR sequence derives from a woman between 45 and 65 years old in good health and CMV-seropositive. The chain recombines TRBV7-9 with TRBJ1-5, with D possibly matching TRBD1 (6 bases). CDR3 loop: CASSPTGPQPQHF. Here the CDR3 DNA reads TGTGCCAGCAGCCCGACAGGTCCTCAGCCCCAGCATTTT.